The rows below give T cell receptor beta chains drawn from one sample of a study of blood T cell repertoires in COVID-19. Method: immunoSEQ multiplex PCR; TCRdb's copy keeps in-frame clones and lacks some. The sample lists 250,000 to 300,000 clones, around 85% occurring once. Sequenced input: peripheral blood. The receptor source for this set is a woman in her twenties or thirties with COVID-19, enrolled during active disease. Both conserved end residues are part of each CDR3. D genes are given only for firm matches. Some rows have no size entry. The others give once, few or many, or a class for an expanded clone.

V: TRBV5-4
size: many
J: TRBJ2-7
D: TRBD1
DNA: TGTGCCAGCAGCCCCGGACAGGGGAGTTACGAGCAGTACTTC
CDR3: CASSPGQGSYEQYF

V: TRBV6-4
size: NA
J: TRBJ1-1
D: TRBD1
DNA: TGTGCCAGCAGTAACCAACAGGGGGCTCGGGGCACTGAAGCTTTCTTT
CDR3: CASSNQQGARGTEAFF

V: TRBV19
size: NA
J: TRBJ2-7
D: NA
DNA: TGTGCCAGTAGTATGGGCAGCGGGACACACTACGAGCAGTACTTC
CDR3: CASSMGSGTHYEQYF

V: TRBV4-2
size: NA
J: TRBJ2-5
D: TRBD2
DNA: TGTGCCAGCAGCCTAGCGGGGGGCCAGGGAGAGACCCAGTACTTC
CDR3: CASSLAGGQGETQYF

V: TRBV20-1
size: NA
J: TRBJ2-2
D: NA
DNA: TGCAGCGTCCCGGGCGGGGAGCTGTTTTTT
CDR3: CSVPGGELFF

V: TRBV12-3/TRBV12-4
size: once
J: TRBJ2-7
D: TRBD1
DNA: TGTGCCAGCAGGTCCGGGACAGGGCACGAGCAGTACTTC
CDR3: CASRSGTGHEQYF

V: TRBV5-1
size: NA
J: TRBJ1-1
D: TRBD1
DNA: TGCGCCAGCGCCTACCCACAGGGGATGGGGAACACTGAAGCTTTCTTT
CDR3: CASAYPQGMGNTEAFF

V: TRBV14
size: NA
J: TRBJ1-3
D: NA
DNA: TGTGCCAGCAGACCGGGGGGCGGAAACACCATATATTTT
CDR3: CASRPGGGNTIYF

V: TRBV5-8
size: once
J: TRBJ2-3
D: TRBD2
DNA: TGTGCCAGCAGCTTGTCTAGCGGGGGACCCACAGATACGCAGTATTTT
CDR3: CASSLSSGGPTDTQYF

V: TRBV4-1
size: NA
J: TRBJ1-5
D: TRBD1
DNA: TGCGCCAGCAGCCAAGGGGACAGGGGTCAGCCCCAGCATTTT
CDR3: CASSQGDRGQPQHF

V: TRBV5-1
size: NA
J: TRBJ1-3
D: NA
DNA: TGCGCCAGCAGCTTGGCCGCGGCAGGGGTTGATGACACCATATATTTT
CDR3: CASSLAAAGVDDTIYF

V: TRBV5-1
size: NA
J: TRBJ1-2
D: NA
DNA: TGCGCCAGCAGCTTAAGACAGCCCTATGGCTACACCTTC
CDR3: CASSLRQPYGYTF

V: TRBV28
size: NA
J: TRBJ1-5
D: TRBD1
DNA: TGTGCCAGCAGGACAGGGGGCGCGAATAGCAATCAGCCCCAGCATTTT
CDR3: CASRTGGANSNQPQHF

V: TRBV11-2
size: NA
J: TRBJ2-7
D: NA
DNA: TGTGCCAGCAGCTTAGACAGGGTGGCCTACGAGCAGTACTTC
CDR3: CASSLDRVAYEQYF

V: TRBV4-1
size: NA
J: TRBJ2-3
D: NA
DNA: TGCGCCAGCAGCCAAGATCGGAGGCCAGATACGCAGTATTTT
CDR3: CASSQDRRPDTQYF

V: TRBV2
size: NA
J: TRBJ1-2
D: NA
DNA: TGTGCCAGCAGTGCACAGGGTCCTAACTATGGCTACACCTTC
CDR3: CASSAQGPNYGYTF

V: TRBV15
size: NA
J: TRBJ2-1
D: NA
DNA: TGTGCCACCAGCCAGGTTATAATAAGCAGTACAATTGAGCAGTTCTTC
CDR3: CATSQVIISSTIEQFF

V: TRBV13
size: NA
J: TRBJ1-2
D: NA
DNA: TGTGCCAGCAGCTTACGATATCGTCAGGGCTATGGCTACACCTTC
CDR3: CASSLRYRQGYGYTF

V: TRBV6-2/TRBV6-3
size: NA
J: TRBJ1-5
D: TRBD1
DNA: TGTGCCAGCAGTTCCCACCGTGATCGACAGGGGGTCAGGCAGCCCCAGCATTTT
CDR3: CASSSHRDRQGVRQPQHF

V: TRBV19
size: once
J: TRBJ1-1
D: NA
DNA: TGTGCCAGTAGTATTAAGGGGGTGAACACTGAAGCTTTCTTT
CDR3: CASSIKGVNTEAFF

V: TRBV19
size: NA
J: TRBJ1-2
D: NA
DNA: TGTGCCAGTAGTGTACGGACAGTCAGTCCTAACTATGGCTACACCTTC
CDR3: CASSVRTVSPNYGYTF

V: TRBV19
size: few
J: TRBJ1-1
D: NA
DNA: TGTGCCAGTAGTAGTGGGAGGGGCGCAGCTTTCTTT
CDR3: CASSSGRGAAFF